The rows below give T cell receptor beta chains drawn from one sample of a study of CD8 T cells in Susac syndrome. MiXCR, applied by TCRdb to the immunoSEQ multiplex PCR reads, yields one record per CDR3 protein. The sample yields approximately 210,000 distinct CDR3 sequences, about 95% seen once. Sequenced sample: CD4+ T cells from PBMCs. The receptors come from a human donor with Susac syndrome. Each CDR3 is given with its conserved first and last residue. D genes are given only for firm matches. Size tells how often a clone was seen (once, few, many) or the class of an expanded clone, and some rows leave it out.

size	V	length	D	J	DNA	CDR3
.	TRBV19	10	.	TRBJ1-5	TGTGCCAGGGCGGGACCGACAGGGCATTTT	CARAGPTGHF
.	TRBV20-1	13	.	TRBJ1-1	TGCAGTGCTAGAGGCGTAGGGGGCACTGAAGCTTTCTTT	CSARGVGGTEAFF
.	TRBV3-1	17	.	TRBJ2-7	TGTGCCAGCAGCCCCCATGGTGGGGCCGGGGGTTCCTACGAGCAGTACTTC	CASSPHGGAGGSYEQYF
.	TRBV6-2/TRBV6-3	15	.	TRBJ1-5	TGTGCCAGCAGTTTACTCGATACGGGGGTTAGGACCCAGCATTTT	CASSLLDTGVRTQHF
.	TRBV5-6	15	.	TRBJ1-1	TGTGCCAGCAGCTTGGGGCAGGGGAGAGACACTGAAGCTTTCTTT	CASSLGQGRDTEAFF
.	TRBV20-1	15	.	TRBJ1-2	TGCAGTGCTGGGCAGTTATTCCTAACTAACTATGGCTACACCTTC	CSAGQLFLTNYGYTF
once	TRBV20-1	13	.	TRBJ1-5	TGCAGTGCTGCCGCAGGGGTTCTTCGACCCCAGCATTTT	CSAAAGVLRPQHF
.	TRBV6-2/TRBV6-3	14	.	TRBJ2-7	TGTGCCAGCAGTCCCGGGACATACGCCTACGAGCAGTACTTC	CASSPGTYAYEQYF
.	TRBV30	15	TRBD2	TRBJ2-1	TGTGCCTGGGCCGGACAAGGGCGGGGGGGCAATGAGCAGTTCTTC	CAWAGQGRGGNEQFF
.	TRBV7-8	17	TRBD2	TRBJ2-3	TGTGCCAGCAGCTTAGGGGTCGGCGGGGGGGCAGAAGATACGCAGTATTTT	CASSLGVGGGAEDTQYF
.	TRBV18	13	.	TRBJ2-7	TGTGCCAGCTCGACTGCAGTCTCCTACGAGCAGTACTTC	CASSTAVSYEQYF
.	TRBV6-1	13	.	TRBJ1-2	TGTGCCAGCAGTGACGGGGCCAACTATGGCTACACCTTC	CASSDGANYGYTF
.	TRBV2	15	.	TRBJ2-3	TGTGCCAGCAGTGAACTACGGCTTAGCACAGATACGCAGTATTTT	CASSELRLSTDTQYF
.	TRBV27	16	.	TRBJ2-1	TGTGCCAGCTACCACGGGACCCTAAGCTCCTACAATGAGCAGTTCTTC	CASYHGTLSSYNEQFF
.	TRBV6-2/TRBV6-3	16	.	TRBJ1-1	TGTGCCAGCAGACCCGACGGTGGTGGGTTGAACACTGAAGCTTTCTTT	CASRPDGGGLNTEAFF
.	TRBV29-1	12	.	TRBJ2-7	TGCAGCGTTTATGGCAGTACCTACGAGCAGTACTTC	CSVYGSTYEQYF
.	TRBV30	15	.	TRBJ2-1	TGTGCGGGGGGGCGAGGTAGGGAGTCCTACAATGAGCAGTTCTTC	CAGGRGRESYNEQFF
.	TRBV12-3/TRBV12-4	13	.	TRBJ2-7	TGTGCCAGCAGTTTAAGGGGATTGGGCGAGCAGTACTTC	CASSLRGLGEQYF
.	TRBV20-1	13	TRBD1	TRBJ2-7	TGCAGTGCTCGTCTACAGGGGGCGCACGAGCAGTACTTC	CSARLQGAHEQYF
once	TRBV7-8	14	.	TRBJ1-6	TGTGCCAGCAGCTTATTGCAGAGAACTTCACCCCTCCACTTT	CASSLLQRTSPLHF
.	TRBV12-3/TRBV12-4	13	TRBD1	TRBJ1-2	TGTGCCAGCTTAAGGACAGGTTCTAGTGGCTACACCTTC	CASLRTGSSGYTF
few	TRBV29-1	11	.	TRBJ1-1	TGCAGCGTTGCCAGGAACACTGAAGCTTTCTTT	CSVARNTEAFF
.	TRBV5-1	16	.	TRBJ2-1	TGCGCCAGCAGCTTGATCGGCGGGGCCCGCTACAATGAGCAGTTCTTC	CASSLIGGARYNEQFF
.	TRBV3-1	15	.	TRBJ1-1	TGTGCCAGCAGCCGTGAGGGGCGCTTGAACACTGAAGCTTTCTTT	CASSREGRLNTEAFF
.	TRBV6-5	12	.	TRBJ1-6	TGTGCCAGCAGTGCATTGAATTCACCCCTCCACTTT	CASSALNSPLHF
.	TRBV9	16	TRBD2	TRBJ2-1	TGTGCCAGCAGCAACCGACCGGGACTAGCGGGGCGTGAGCAGTTCTTC	CASSNRPGLAGREQFF
few	TRBV9	16	TRBD1	TRBJ2-3	TGTGCCAGCAGCGTGGGGGACAGGGGGCGTGCAGATACGCAGTATTTT	CASSVGDRGRADTQYF
.	TRBV6-4	15	.	TRBJ2-1	TGTGCCAGCAGTGATTCCGGGCTAAGCCGTGATGAGCAGTTCTTC	CASSDSGLSRDEQFF
.	TRBV7-2	15	TRBD1	TRBJ1-4	TGTGCCAGCAGCCCGAGGCAGGGGGCGACGGAAAAACTGTTTTTT	CASSPRQGATEKLFF
.	TRBV5-1	15	TRBD1	TRBJ2-5	TGCGCCAGCAGAAACTTGGACAGGGGAACAGAGACCCAGTACTTC	CASRNLDRGTETQYF
.	TRBV12-3/TRBV12-4	14	.	TRBJ2-7	TGTGCCAGCAGTTTTCGGGTAGACCCCTACGAGCAGTACTTC	CASSFRVDPYEQYF
once	TRBV29-1	11	.	TRBJ1-2	TGCAGCGTTGAAGGTCCGGATGGCTACACCTTC	CSVEGPDGYTF
once	TRBV5-1	15	.	TRBJ1-2	TGCGCCAGCAGCTTGGCCGCAGGGCCGTCAGGCGGCTACACCTTC	CASSLAAGPSGGYTF
.	TRBV24-1	16	TRBD2	TRBJ2-1	TGTGCCACCAGTGATGTCGGGGCGGGAGGCTACAATGAGCAGTTCTTC	CATSDVGAGGYNEQFF
.	TRBV30	14	TRBD2	TRBJ2-7	TGTGCCTGGAGTGTCGGGGGGGTGAAGTACGAGCAGTACTTC	CAWSVGGVKYEQYF
.	TRBV11-3	14	.	TRBJ1-5	TGTGCCAGCAGCTTAGGATCTTGGGATCAGCCCCAGCATTTT	CASSLGSWDQPQHF
.	TRBV19	13	.	TRBJ1-2	TGTGCCAGTGACAGTCCCCCGAGTTATGGCTACACCTTC	CASDSPPSYGYTF
.	TRBV3-1	17	.	TRBJ2-5	TGTGCCAGCAGCCAAGTTTTGCCAGGGCTTACCCAAGAGACCCAGTACTTC	CASSQVLPGLTQETQYF
.	TRBV6-2/TRBV6-3	13	.	TRBJ1-6	TGTGCCAGCAGTGGAATTTATAATTCACCCCTCCACTTT	CASSGIYNSPLHF
.	TRBV7-3	15	.	TRBJ1-2	TGTGCCAGCAGCTTACGGGGGGGGTCTAACTATGGCTACACCTTC	CASSLRGGSNYGYTF
.	TRBV30	16	TRBD2	TRBJ2-3	TGTGCCTGGAGTGTACGGACGGGGGGGCGCACAGATACGCAGTATTTT	CAWSVRTGGRTDTQYF
.	TRBV27	15	.	TRBJ1-4	TGTGCCAGCAGTTTCTCCCGAGGCGTTAATGAAAAACTGTTTTTT	CASSFSRGVNEKLFF
.	TRBV3-1	15	.	TRBJ1-5	TGTGCCAGCAGCCAAGATCGTCTGACGGCTCAGCCCCAGCATTTT	CASSQDRLTAQPQHF
.	TRBV4-3	15	TRBD2	TRBJ2-2	TGCGCCAGCAGCCGGGGACTAGCGGGGACCGGGGAGCTGTTTTTT	CASSRGLAGTGELFF
.	TRBV12-3/TRBV12-4	13	.	TRBJ2-1	TGTGCCAGTCGAGTCGTAGCGACGAATGAGCAGTTCTTC	CASRVVATNEQFF
.	TRBV2	11	.	TRBJ2-2	TGTGCCAGCAGTGAATGGGGGGAGCTGTTTTTT	CASSEWGELFF
.	TRBV20-1	14	TRBD1	TRBJ1-1	TGCAGTGCTAGAGCTATGAGTACAGGGGCTGGTGCTTTCTTT	CSARAMSTGAGAFF
.	TRBV9	16	TRBD2	TRBJ2-5	TGTGCCAGCAGCCCCCGACTAGCGGAGAGTCAAGAGACCCAGTACTTC	CASSPRLAESQETQYF
.	TRBV20-1	14	.	TRBJ2-1	TGCAGTGCCAGTCGTATGCAGGGCTACAATGAGCAGTTCTTC	CSASRMQGYNEQFF
.	TRBV4-3	14	.	TRBJ2-7	TGCGCCAGCAGCCAAGATACTGGGAGCCACGAGCAGTACTTC	CASSQDTGSHEQYF
.	TRBV6-2/TRBV6-3	12	.	TRBJ1-4	TGTGCCAGCAGGGGGGTTGGCGGAAAACTGTTTTTT	CASRGVGGKLFF
.	TRBV20-1	17	TRBD1	TRBJ1-5	TGCAGTGCTAGAGATCACGCAGGGACAGAGGTCAATCAGCCCCAGCATTTT	CSARDHAGTEVNQPQHF
.	TRBV30	15	.	TRBJ1-5	TGTGCCTGGAGTGTGGGTAGGCAGGAAAATCAGCCCCAGCATTTT	CAWSVGRQENQPQHF